Listed below are T cell receptor beta chains from one sample, sequenced in a study of T-cell reconstitution after alpha-beta-depleted transplantation in children. Using its own MiXCR run on the PCR reads, TCRdb lists one record per CDR3 protein. This sample has fewer than 750,000 distinct CDR3 sequences, with more than 20% found just once. The sample was PBMCs, mostly from graft donor cells, taken 360 days after TCRalphabeta/CD19-depleted stem cell transplant. The receptors here all came from a boy younger than two who had a stem cell transplant for acute myeloid leukemia, so the T cells may come from the graft donor. CDR3s include the opening cysteine and the closing phenylalanine or tryptophan. Each record gives: J gene, D gene, clone size, V gene, CDR3 protein, CDR3 DNA. The D gene is left open where the match is weak. Clone size is given for some rows only: seen once, a few or many times, or a class if the clone is expanded.

TRBJ2-1	NA	NA	TRBV4-2	CASSQVWGYNEQFF	TGTGCCAGCAGCCAAGTGTGGGGGTACAATGAGCAGTTCTTC
TRBJ2-7	NA	many	TRBV12-3/TRBV12-4	CASSPSFEKEQYF	TGTGCCAGCAGCCCCAGCTTTGAAAAAGAGCAGTACTTC
TRBJ2-5	NA	NA	TRBV28	CASSRNLYRDTGF	TGTGCCAGCAGCCGAAACCTATACCGGGACACCGGCTTC
TRBJ2-7	TRBD2	few	TRBV7-2	CASSLNSGLAGGHEQYF	TGTGCCAGCAGCTTAAACTCTGGACTAGCGGGGGGGCACGAGCAGTACTTC
TRBJ2-3	NA	few	TRBV10-1	CASSESPFTDTQYF	TGCGCCAGCAGTGAGTCCCCTTTTACAGATACGCAGTATTTT
TRBJ2-1	NA	many	TRBV7-9	CASSATGEASEQFF	TGTGCCAGCAGCGCCACCGGGGAGGCGAGTGAGCAGTTCTTC
TRBJ2-7	NA	many	TRBV7-9	CASSFTGMKYF	TGTGCCAGCAGCTTCACAGGGATGAAGTACTTC
TRBJ1-5	NA	NA	TRBV21-1	CASSKGPVTTGGPQHF	TGTGCCAGCAGCAAAGGGCCAGTAACGACCGGTGGGCCCCAGCATTTT
TRBJ1-2	TRBD1	NA	TRBV30	CAWSVPTGQGRNGYTF	TGTGCCTGGAGTGTCCCGACCGGACAGGGCAGGAATGGCTACACCTTC
TRBJ2-6	NA	NA	TRBV6-5	CASSYSILDTSGANVLTF	TGTGCCAGCAGTTACTCCATACTGGACACCTCTGGGGCCAACGTCCTGACTTTC
TRBJ2-1	NA	few	TRBV7-7	CASSREPPYNEQFF	TGTGCCAGCAGCCGCGAACCCCCCTACAATGAGCAGTTCTTC
TRBJ2-6	NA	many	TRBV20-1	CSARAGANVLTF	TGCAGTGCTAGAGCTGGGGCCAACGTCCTGACTTTC
TRBJ1-6	NA	many	TRBV5-5	CASSEQSMGNSPLHF	TGTGCCAGCAGCGAACAAAGTATGGGTAATTCACCCCTCCACTTT
TRBJ2-3	NA	NA	TRBV11-2	CASSLLPINSGSTDTQYF	TGTGCCAGCAGCTTATTGCCCATCAATAGCGGCAGCACAGATACGCAGTATTTT
TRBJ1-4	TRBD1	few	TRBV6-1	CASRRDRGNEKLFF	TGTGCCAGCAGACGGGACAGGGGGAATGAAAAACTGTTTTTT
TRBJ1-2	NA	NA	TRBV28	CASSIRMNYGYTF	TGTGCCAGCAGTATCCGGATGAACTATGGCTACACCTTC
TRBJ2-6	NA	few	TRBV24-1	CATSDSRVGANVLTF	TGTGCCACCAGTGATAGCAGGGTTGGGGCCAACGTCCTGACTTTC
TRBJ2-1	TRBD2	few	TRBV15	CATSPPGLARYNEQFF	TGTGCCACCAGCCCCCCGGGACTAGCGAGATACAATGAGCAGTTCTTC
TRBJ1-1	NA	NA	TRBV2	CASSVYGGNTEAFF	TGTGCCAGCAGTGTATACGGGGGAAACACTGAAGCTTTCTTT
TRBJ2-3	TRBD1	NA	TRBV20-1	CSARAGTGAEDTQYF	TGCAGTGCTAGAGCCGGGACAGGGGCGGAAGATACGCAGTATTTT
TRBJ2-3	TRBD1	many	TRBV6-2/TRBV6-3	CASRPGQGDLPDTQYF	TGTGCCAGCAGACCAGGACAGGGGGATTTACCGGATACGCAGTATTTT
TRBJ1-3	NA	few	TRBV29-1	CSVAAGNTIYF	TGCAGCGTTGCAGCTGGAAACACCATATATTTT
TRBJ1-4	TRBD1	many	TRBV12-3/TRBV12-4	CASIGQGDEKLFF	TGTGCCAGCATAGGTCAGGGGGATGAAAAACTGTTTTTT
TRBJ1-1	NA	many	TRBV7-2	CASSLVGTAEAFF	TGTGCCAGCAGCTTAGTGGGGACCGCTGAAGCTTTCTTT
TRBJ2-5	NA	many	TRBV6-5	CASSYADGQETQYF	TGTGCCAGCAGTTACGCGGACGGACAAGAGACCCAGTACTTC
TRBJ1-6	NA	NA	TRBV12-3/TRBV12-4	CASSLGAKESSPLHF	TGTGCCAGCAGTTTAGGGGCAAAAGAGAGTTCACCCCTCCACTTT
TRBJ2-2	NA	few	TRBV20-1	CSARGGVSNTGELFF	TGCAGTGCTAGAGGAGGAGTTTCGAACACCGGGGAGCTGTTTTTT
TRBJ2-2	NA	few	TRBV10-3	CAIRPGLGATGELFF	TGTGCCATCAGGCCGGGCCTCGGGGCCACCGGGGAGCTGTTTTTT
TRBJ2-1	TRBD1	NA	TRBV7-2	CASSYDRERMNEQFF	TGTGCCAGCAGTTACGACAGGGAAAGGATGAATGAGCAGTTCTTC
TRBJ1-1	NA	few	TRBV20-1	CSASSGMKMNTEAFF	TGCAGTGCTAGCTCCGGGATGAAGATGAACACTGAAGCTTTCTTT
TRBJ2-1	NA	many	TRBV6-2/TRBV6-3	CASSFLAGQYNEQFF	TGTGCCAGCAGTTTCCTGGCGGGGCAATACAATGAGCAGTTCTTC
TRBJ2-1	TRBD2	many	TRBV20-1	CSARVAGGPRNEQFF	TGCAGTGCTAGAGTGGCGGGGGGGCCAAGGAATGAGCAGTTCTTC
TRBJ2-7	NA	NA	TRBV15	CANRPGQCYEQYF	TGTGCCAACCGGCCGGGCCAGTGTTACGAGCAGTACTTC
TRBJ2-5	NA	many	TRBV7-2	CASSWTSRGAETQYF	TGTGCCAGCAGCTGGACTAGCAGGGGGGCGGAGACCCAGTACTTC
TRBJ2-7	NA	few	TRBV20-1	CSARARGRAYEQYF	TGCAGTGCTAGAGCGCGGGGTAGGGCCTACGAGCAGTACTTC
TRBJ2-6	NA	many	TRBV2	CASRPGRLSSGANVLTF	TGTGCCAGCAGACCGGGACGTCTGAGCTCTGGGGCCAACGTCCTGACTTTC
TRBJ2-2	TRBD2	NA	TRBV6-2/TRBV6-3	CASSYTAGGPAGELFF	TGTGCCAGCAGTTACACGGCGGGGGGGCCGGCCGGGGAGCTGTTTTTT